These T cell receptor beta chains were read from a single sample in a study of cytomegalovirus exposure and HLA in healthy donors. Measured with immunoSEQ multiplex PCR; TCRdb has only the in-frame clones, and not every one. The repertoire includes some 150,000 clones, around 85% of them detected once, and approximately 4.5% sits in the top ten. Material: PBMCs. Receptors originate from a man aged 35 to 55 in good health and CMV-seronegative. Each CDR3 is given with its conserved first and last residue. The D gene is left open where the match is weak. Expanded clones get a size class; other rows say once, few or many, or leave the size out.

v_gene	abundance	d_gene	j_gene	CDR3aa	CDR3nt
TRBV14	-	-	TRBJ2-3	CASSQFQGQGTDTQYF	TGTGCCAGCAGCCAATTTCAGGGGCAGGGCACAGATACGCAGTATTTT
TRBV7-2	few	-	TRBJ2-3	CASRSFSTDTQYF	TGTGCCAGCAGATCCTTTAGCACAGATACGCAGTATTTT
TRBV2	few	TRBD2	TRBJ2-1	CASSANSGGYYNEQFF	TGTGCCAGCAGTGCCAATAGCGGGGGATACTACAATGAGCAGTTCTTC
TRBV6-1	-	-	TRBJ1-6	CASSEVDYYNSPLHF	TGTGCCAGCAGTGAAGTAGATTACTATAATTCACCCCTCCACTTT
TRBV6-5	-	TRBD1	TRBJ1-1	CASRVGGGNTEAFF	TGTGCCAGCAGGGTAGGGGGCGGGAACACTGAAGCTTTCTTT
TRBV19	-	-	TRBJ2-1	CASSIVAGNEQFF	TGTGCCAGTAGTATAGTAGCAGGGAATGAGCAGTTCTTC
TRBV7-2	-	-	TRBJ1-1	CASSLVGGNTEAFF	TGTGCCAGCAGCTTAGTGGGGGGGAACACTGAAGCTTTCTTT
TRBV5-4	-	TRBD1	TRBJ1-2	CASSLPAGGGDGYTF	TGTGCCAGCAGCTTGCCGGCAGGGGGCGGGGATGGCTACACCTTC
TRBV7-8	-	-	TRBJ1-3	CASSFQSERLSSGNTIYF	TGTGCCAGCAGCTTCCAAAGCGAAAGGTTGAGCTCTGGAAACACCATATATTTT
TRBV27	-	-	TRBJ1-4	CASRTGSANEKLFF	TGTGCCAGCAGGACTGGGTCCGCTAATGAAAAACTGTTTTTT
TRBV5-6	-	TRBD2	TRBJ2-5	CASSFKRTSGGSETQYF	TGTGCCAGCAGCTTTAAAAGGACTAGCGGGGGTAGCGAGACCCAGTACTTC
TRBV18	once	-	TRBJ1-2	CASSPDSQANYGYTF	TGTGCCAGCTCACCCGACAGCCAAGCTAACTATGGCTACACCTTC
TRBV19	-	TRBD2	TRBJ2-1	CASSIRTSGAGEQFF	TGTGCCAGTAGTATTCGGACTAGCGGGGCCGGGGAGCAGTTCTTC
TRBV9	-	TRBD1	TRBJ1-2	CASSDTQGSHYGYTF	TGTGCCAGCAGCGACACACAGGGGTCCCACTATGGCTACACCTTC
TRBV4-2	-	TRBD1	TRBJ1-4	CASSQGTGPEKLFF	TGTGCCAGCAGCCAGGGGACAGGTCCTGAAAAACTGTTTTTT
TRBV18	once	TRBD2	TRBJ2-3	CASSPSIRGVWDTQYF	TGTGCCAGCTCACCGTCTATTCGGGGGGTATGGGATACGCAGTATTTT
TRBV11-2	-	-	TRBJ1-1	CASSQIGNTEAFF	TGTGCCAGCAGCCAAATTGGCAACACTGAAGCTTTCTTT
TRBV14	-	-	TRBJ1-1	CASSQERGLGPTEAFF	TGTGCCAGCAGCCAAGAAAGAGGACTAGGACCCACTGAAGCTTTCTTT
TRBV29-1	-	-	TRBJ1-2	CSDAGPGVGYTF	TGCAGCGACGCCGGGCCAGGGGTTGGCTACACCTTC
TRBV7-8	once	TRBD1	TRBJ1-2	CASSLRGQGIDYGYTF	TGTGCCAGCAGCTTAAGAGGACAGGGTATCGACTATGGCTACACCTTC
TRBV5-6	-	-	TRBJ2-5	CASSFLAPPETQYF	TGTGCCAGCAGCTTTCTAGCGCCCCCAGAGACCCAGTACTTC
TRBV7-9	-	-	TRBJ1-6	CSSSLQLGYSNSPLHF	TGTTCCAGCAGCTTGCAACTAGGGTACTCTAATTCACCCCTCCACTTT
TRBV7-9	-	-	TRBJ2-7	CASSDRDWDYEQYF	TGTGCCAGCAGCGACCGGGACTGGGACTACGAGCAGTACTTC
TRBV7-8	-	-	TRBJ1-5	CASSLNPGLSNQPQHF	TGTGCCAGCAGCTTAAACCCAGGGTTGAGCAATCAGCCCCAGCATTTT
TRBV5-1	-	-	TRBJ2-3	CASTRLGGETDTQYF	TGCGCCAGCACCAGGCTAGGGGGTGAAACAGATACGCAGTATTTT
TRBV5-8	-	-	TRBJ2-7	CASSRRVGEQYF	TGTGCCAGCAGCCGCAGGGTTGGCGAGCAGTACTTC
TRBV7-2	-	-	TRBJ1-5	CASSLGWGRGNQPQHF	TGTGCCAGCAGCTTAGGTTGGGGGCGAGGAAATCAGCCCCAGCATTTT
TRBV9	-	-	TRBJ2-3	CASSALTDTQYF	TGTGCCAGCAGCGCCCTTACAGATACGCAGTATTTT
TRBV30	-	-	TRBJ2-7	CAWSYSYEQYF	TGTGCCTGGAGTTATTCCTACGAGCAGTACTTC
TRBV6-5	-	-	TRBJ2-7	CASTLGAEQYF	TGTGCCAGCACCCTGGGGGCCGAGCAGTACTTC
TRBV5-1	-	TRBD2	TRBJ2-3	CASSPTSGGVSDTQYF	TGCGCCAGCAGCCCTACTAGCGGGGGGGTCTCAGATACGCAGTATTTT
TRBV6-5	-	-	TRBJ2-2	CASSYQLGGTGELFF	TGTGCCAGCAGTTATCAACTAGGAGGAACCGGGGAGCTGTTTTTT
TRBV11-3	-	-	TRBJ2-7	CASSFTAESSYEQYF	TGTGCCAGCAGCTTCACAGCCGAGAGCTCCTACGAGCAGTACTTC
TRBV6-5	-	TRBD1	TRBJ1-2	CASSYDQGAPGGYTF	TGTGCCAGCAGTTACGACCAGGGGGCGCCAGGTGGCTACACCTTC
TRBV28	-	TRBD1	TRBJ2-3	CASSLDRGDTDTQYF	TGTGCCAGCAGTTTAGACAGGGGGGACACAGATACGCAGTATTTT
TRBV2	few	-	TRBJ1-4	CASSESAYRAELFF	TGTGCCAGCAGTGAATCAGCCTACAGGGCTGAACTGTTTTTT
TRBV4-3	-	TRBD2	TRBJ2-7	CASSQDLTGLAGGAYEQYF	TGCGCCAGCAGCCAAGATTTGACGGGCCTAGCGGGGGGCGCCTACGAGCAGTACTTC
TRBV7-2	few	TRBD1	TRBJ1-1	CASSLGQTGEAFF	TGTGCCAGCAGCTTAGGACAGACAGGGGAAGCTTTCTTT
TRBV2	-	-	TRBJ2-5	CASTGLGETQYF	TGTGCCAGCACGGGGTTAGGAGAGACCCAGTACTTC
TRBV6-5	-	-	TRBJ2-4	CASSRGAGNIQYF	TGTGCCAGCAGCCGCGGGGCCGGAAACATTCAGTACTTC
TRBV4-1	-	-	TRBJ2-2	CASSPIRGNTGELFF	TGCGCCAGCAGCCCTATCAGGGGTAACACCGGGGAGCTGTTTTTT
TRBV2	-	-	TRBJ1-1	CASRHPAHAVLSGTEAFF	TGTGCCAGCAGACACCCGGCACACGCGGTCCTGTCCGGCACTGAAGCTTTCTTT
TRBV7-2	-	TRBD2	TRBJ2-1	CASSLVPSGGLNEQFF	TGTGCCAGCAGCTTAGTCCCGAGCGGGGGGCTGAATGAGCAGTTCTTC
TRBV7-2	-	-	TRBJ1-3	CASSLGRSGNTIYF	TGTGCCAGCAGCTTAGGTCGCTCTGGAAACACCATATATTTT
TRBV4-1	-	-	TRBJ2-7	CASSQVRLGQLDYEQYF	TGCGCCAGCAGCCAAGTTCGCCTCGGACAGTTAGACTACGAGCAGTACTTC
TRBV10-3	-	-	TRBJ1-4	CAISPHGTEKLFF	TGTGCCATCAGCCCCCACGGGACAGAAAAACTGTTTTTT
TRBV9	-	-	TRBJ2-7	CASSPEAYSGYEQYF	TGTGCCAGCAGCCCAGAGGCGTATTCGGGCTACGAGCAGTACTTC
TRBV5-1	-	-	TRBJ2-3	CASSTWDSSSDTQYF	TGCGCCAGCAGTACCTGGGACTCATCGTCAGATACGCAGTATTTT
TRBV10-1	-	TRBD1	TRBJ1-6	CASQQGSDSPLHF	TGCGCCAGCCAACAGGGGTCGGATTCACCCCTCCACTTT
TRBV28	few	TRBD1	TRBJ1-2	CASSLGDRGYGYTF	TGTGCCAGCAGTTTAGGAGACAGGGGCTATGGCTACACCTTC
TRBV6-5	-	TRBD2	TRBJ2-1	CASSPTSGIYNEQFF	TGTGCCAGCAGCCCCACTAGCGGGATCTACAATGAGCAGTTCTTC
TRBV5-1	few	TRBD1	TRBJ2-5	CASSRDSSQETQYF	TGCGCCAGCAGCCGGGACAGTTCCCAAGAGACCCAGTACTTC
TRBV19	-	TRBD2	TRBJ2-5	CASGSTSGEETQYF	TGTGCCAGTGGCTCGACTAGCGGGGAAGAGACCCAGTACTTC
TRBV6-1	-	-	TRBJ1-6	CASGKRTENSPLHF	TGTGCCAGCGGTAAAAGGACAGAGAATTCACCCCTCCACTTT
TRBV19	few	-	TRBJ1-1	CASRVGAGNEAFF	TGTGCCAGTAGGGTTGGGGCAGGGAATGAAGCTTTCTTT
TRBV27	-	TRBD1	TRBJ2-7	CASSFDRGRHEQYF	TGTGCCAGCAGTTTTGACAGGGGTCGACACGAGCAGTACTTC
TRBV11-1	-	TRBD2	TRBJ2-2	CASSLVAGRPGELFF	TGTGCCAGCAGCTTAGTAGCGGGCAGGCCCGGGGAGCTGTTTTTT
TRBV7-2	few	TRBD2	TRBJ2-7	CASSSTSGAYEQYF	TGTGCCAGCAGCTCGACTAGCGGGGCCTACGAGCAGTACTTC
TRBV5-1	-	TRBD2	TRBJ2-1	CASSFLTSGGGTEQFF	TGCGCCAGCAGCTTCTTGACTAGCGGGGGGGGAACTGAGCAGTTCTTC